This TCR beta chain comes out of a study of blood T cells in healthy people across ages. A sample-barcoded 5' primer and a J-beta primer mix were used in a second PCR of roughly 7 to 11 cycles. MiXCR, run by TCRdb on the 5' RACE reads, gives a single entry per CDR3 protein. The repertoire holds 1.5 million to 2 million distinct CDR3 sequences, with 30% to 35% as singletons. From germline, CDR1 is SGHRS and CDR2 YFSETQ. With V trimmed by 7 bases and J by 3 bases, 8 bases remained unmatched. This CDR3 region has 14 residues. In its sample, this clonotype was seen a few times. The sequence was collected from a woman in her 30s in good health. The chain carries TRBV5-1 and TRBJ2-5, with TRBD1 identical over 8 bases. Sample: blood. CDR3 bases: TGCGCCAGCGCCGCCGGGACAGGCGAAGAGACCCAGTACTTC. Encoded protein: CASAAGTGEETQYF.